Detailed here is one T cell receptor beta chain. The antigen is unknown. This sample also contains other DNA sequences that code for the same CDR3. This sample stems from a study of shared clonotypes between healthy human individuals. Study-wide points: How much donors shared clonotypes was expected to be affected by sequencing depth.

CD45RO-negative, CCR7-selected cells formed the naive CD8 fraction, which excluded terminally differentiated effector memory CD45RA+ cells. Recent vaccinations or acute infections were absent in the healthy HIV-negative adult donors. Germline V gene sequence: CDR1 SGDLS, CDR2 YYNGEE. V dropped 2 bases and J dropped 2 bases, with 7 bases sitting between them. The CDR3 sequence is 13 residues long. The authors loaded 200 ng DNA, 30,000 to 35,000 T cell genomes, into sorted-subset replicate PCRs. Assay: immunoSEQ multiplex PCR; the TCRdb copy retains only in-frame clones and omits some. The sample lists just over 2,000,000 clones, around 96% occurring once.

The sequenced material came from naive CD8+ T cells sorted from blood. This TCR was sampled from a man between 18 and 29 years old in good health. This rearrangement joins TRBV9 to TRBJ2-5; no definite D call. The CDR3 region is CASSVDGQETQYF. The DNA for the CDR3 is TGTGCCAGCAGCGTCGACGGACAAGAGACCCAGTACTTC.